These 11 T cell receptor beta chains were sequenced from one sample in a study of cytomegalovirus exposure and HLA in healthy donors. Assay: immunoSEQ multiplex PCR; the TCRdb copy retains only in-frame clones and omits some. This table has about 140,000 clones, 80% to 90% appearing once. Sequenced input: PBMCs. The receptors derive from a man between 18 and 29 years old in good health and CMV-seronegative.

The CDR3 region has the DNA TGTGCTAGTGGGAGTAGGGACTTCCAACCCGCCCCCTACAATGAGCAGTTCTTC. It yields the protein CASGSRDFQPAPYNEQFF. The chain employs TRBV12-5 and TRBJ2-1; D is possibly TRBD2 (6 bases). V was cut by 6 bases and J by 2 bases, with 23 bases left in between. The CDR3 totals 18 residues. Per the germline V gene, CDR1 is LGHNT and CDR2 is FRNRAP.

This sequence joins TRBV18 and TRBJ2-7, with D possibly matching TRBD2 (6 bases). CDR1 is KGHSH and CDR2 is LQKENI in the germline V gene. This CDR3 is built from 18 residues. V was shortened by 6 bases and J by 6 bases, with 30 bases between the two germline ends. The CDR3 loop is CASSYLRTSAGTLSEQYF. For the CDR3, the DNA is TGTGCCAGCTCCTATTTGCGGACATCGGCGGGGACCCTCTCCGAGCAGTACTTC.

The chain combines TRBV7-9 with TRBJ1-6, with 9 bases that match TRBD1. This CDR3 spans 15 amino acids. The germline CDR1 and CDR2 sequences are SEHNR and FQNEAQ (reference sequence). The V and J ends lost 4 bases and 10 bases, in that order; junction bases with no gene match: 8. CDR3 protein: CASSSVDRGRSPLHF. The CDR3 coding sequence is TGTGCCAGCAGCTCAGTGGACAGGGGTCGGTCACCCCTCCACTTT.

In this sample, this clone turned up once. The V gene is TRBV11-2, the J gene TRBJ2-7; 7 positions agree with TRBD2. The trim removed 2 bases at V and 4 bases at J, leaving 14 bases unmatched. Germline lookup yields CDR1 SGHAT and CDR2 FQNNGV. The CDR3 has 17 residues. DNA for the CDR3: TGTGCCAGCAGCTTAACGGGAGGCGGAGGGGCGGGATACGAGCAGTACTTC. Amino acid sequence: CASSLTGGGGAGYEQYF.

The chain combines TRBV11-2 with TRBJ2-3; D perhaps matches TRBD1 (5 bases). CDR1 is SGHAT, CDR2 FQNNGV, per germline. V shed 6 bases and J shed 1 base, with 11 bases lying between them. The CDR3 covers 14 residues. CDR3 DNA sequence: TGTGCCAGCAGGTTGGGGCAGCGCACAGATACGCAGTATTTT. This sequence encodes CASRLGQRTDTQYF.

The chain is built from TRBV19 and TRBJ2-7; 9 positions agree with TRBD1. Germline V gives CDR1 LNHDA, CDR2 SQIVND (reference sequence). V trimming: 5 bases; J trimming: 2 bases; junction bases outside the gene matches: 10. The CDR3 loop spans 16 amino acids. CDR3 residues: CASSEGYRGPTYEQYF. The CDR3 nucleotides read TGTGCCAGTAGTGAAGGATACAGGGGGCCCACCTACGAGCAGTACTTC.

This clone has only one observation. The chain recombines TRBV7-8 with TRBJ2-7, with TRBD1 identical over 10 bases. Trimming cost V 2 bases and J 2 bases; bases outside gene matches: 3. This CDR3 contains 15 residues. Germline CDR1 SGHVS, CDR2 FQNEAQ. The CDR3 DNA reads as TGTGCCAGCAGCTTATTCGGGACAGGGGCCTACGAGCAGTACTTC. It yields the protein CASSLFGTGAYEQYF.

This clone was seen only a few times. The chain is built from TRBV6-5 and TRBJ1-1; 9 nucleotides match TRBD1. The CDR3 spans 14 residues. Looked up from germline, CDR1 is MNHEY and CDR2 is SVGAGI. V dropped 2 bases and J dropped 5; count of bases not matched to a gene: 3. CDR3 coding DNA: TGTGCCAGCAGTTACGACAGGGGGAGTACTGAAGCTTTCTTT. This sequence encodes CASSYDRGSTEAFF.

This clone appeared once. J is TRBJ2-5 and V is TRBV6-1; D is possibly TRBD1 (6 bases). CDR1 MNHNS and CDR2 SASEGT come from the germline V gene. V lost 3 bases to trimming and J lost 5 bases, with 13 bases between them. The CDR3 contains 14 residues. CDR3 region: CASSESGVRETQYF. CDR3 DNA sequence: TGTGCCAGCAGTGAGTCAGGGGTACGGGAGACCCAGTACTTC.

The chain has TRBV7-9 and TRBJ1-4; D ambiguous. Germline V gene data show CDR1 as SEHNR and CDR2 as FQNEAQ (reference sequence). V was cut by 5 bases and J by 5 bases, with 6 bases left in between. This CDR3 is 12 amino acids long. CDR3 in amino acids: CASSPGNEKLFF. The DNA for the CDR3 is TGTGCCAGCAGCCCCGGGAATGAAAAACTGTTTTTT.

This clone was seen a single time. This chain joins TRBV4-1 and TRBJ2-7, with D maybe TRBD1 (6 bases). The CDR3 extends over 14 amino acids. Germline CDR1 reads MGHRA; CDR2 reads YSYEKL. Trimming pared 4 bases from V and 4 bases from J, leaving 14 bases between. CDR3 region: CASSLIAGQYEQYF. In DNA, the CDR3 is TGCGCCAGCAGCCTCATAGCCGGACAGTACGAGCAGTACTTC.